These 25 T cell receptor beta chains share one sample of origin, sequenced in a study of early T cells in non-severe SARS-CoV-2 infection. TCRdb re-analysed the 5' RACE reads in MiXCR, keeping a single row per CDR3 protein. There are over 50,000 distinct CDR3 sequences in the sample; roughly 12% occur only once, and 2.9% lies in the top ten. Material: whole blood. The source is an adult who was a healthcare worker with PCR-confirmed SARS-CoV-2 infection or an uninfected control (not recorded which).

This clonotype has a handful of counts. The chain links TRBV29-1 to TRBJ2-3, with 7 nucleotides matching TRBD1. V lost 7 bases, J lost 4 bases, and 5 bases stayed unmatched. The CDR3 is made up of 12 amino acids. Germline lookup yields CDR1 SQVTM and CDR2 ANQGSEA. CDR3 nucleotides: TGCAGCGCGGGACAGTGGGCAGATACGCAGTATTTT. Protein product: CSAGQWADTQYF.

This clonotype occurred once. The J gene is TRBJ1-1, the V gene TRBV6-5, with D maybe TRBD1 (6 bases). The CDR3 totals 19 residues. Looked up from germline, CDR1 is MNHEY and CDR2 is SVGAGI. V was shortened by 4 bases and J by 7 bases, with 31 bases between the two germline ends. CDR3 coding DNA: TGTGCCAGCAGTTCCGCTTCCGCGGGGGGCAGAGTCAGTTTGATTGAAGCTTTCTTT. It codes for CASSSASAGGRVSLIEAFF.

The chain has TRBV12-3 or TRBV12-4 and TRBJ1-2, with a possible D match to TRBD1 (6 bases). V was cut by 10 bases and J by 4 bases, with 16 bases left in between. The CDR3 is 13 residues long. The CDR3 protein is CAIEAGQIYGYTF. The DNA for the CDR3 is TGTGCCATTGAGGCAGGACAGATCTATGGCTACACCTTC.

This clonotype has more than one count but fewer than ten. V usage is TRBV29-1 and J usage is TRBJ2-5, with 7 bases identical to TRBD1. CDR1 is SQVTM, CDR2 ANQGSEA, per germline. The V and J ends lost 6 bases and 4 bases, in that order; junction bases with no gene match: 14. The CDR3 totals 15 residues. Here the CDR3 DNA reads TGCAGCGTGAGGACAGGAAGGCTACCAACAGAGACCCAGTACTTC. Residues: CSVRTGRLPTETQYF.

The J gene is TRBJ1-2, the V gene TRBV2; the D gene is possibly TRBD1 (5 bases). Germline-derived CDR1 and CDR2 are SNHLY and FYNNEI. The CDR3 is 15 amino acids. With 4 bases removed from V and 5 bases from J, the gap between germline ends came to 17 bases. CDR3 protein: CASSANGEGIYGYTF. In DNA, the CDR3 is TGTGCCAGCAGTGCCAACGGCGAGGGGATATATGGCTACACCTTC.

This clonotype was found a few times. Here the CDR3 reads CSVRLGLLSSYEQYF. CDR3 DNA: TGCAGTGTACGCCTCGGACTGCTGAGCTCCTACGAGCAGTACTTC. The rearrangement links TRBV20-1 to TRBJ2-7; possibly TRBD2 for D (5 bases). The germline V gene has CDR1 DFQATT and CDR2 SNEGSKA (reference sequence). Trimming pared 7 bases from V and 0 bases from J, leaving 19 bases between. This CDR3 region has 15 residues.

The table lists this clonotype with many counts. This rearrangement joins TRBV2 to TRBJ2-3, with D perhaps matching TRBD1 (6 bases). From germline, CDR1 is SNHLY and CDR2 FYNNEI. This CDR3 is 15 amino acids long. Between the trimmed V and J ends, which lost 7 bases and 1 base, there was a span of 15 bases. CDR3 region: CASKVAGAGTDTQYF. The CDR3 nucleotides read TGTGCCAGCAAGGTGGCAGGGGCCGGCACAGATACGCAGTATTTT.

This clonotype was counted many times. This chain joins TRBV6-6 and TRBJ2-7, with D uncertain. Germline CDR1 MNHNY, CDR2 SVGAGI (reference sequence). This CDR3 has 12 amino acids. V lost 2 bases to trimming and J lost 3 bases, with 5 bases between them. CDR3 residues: CASSYGVYEQYF. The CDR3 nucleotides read TGTGCCAGCAGTTACGGCGTCTACGAGCAGTACTTC.

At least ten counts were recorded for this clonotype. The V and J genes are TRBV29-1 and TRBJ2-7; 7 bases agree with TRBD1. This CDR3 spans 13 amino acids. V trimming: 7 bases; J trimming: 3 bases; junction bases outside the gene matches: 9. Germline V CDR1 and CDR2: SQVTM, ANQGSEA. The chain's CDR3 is CSARQGSNYEQYF. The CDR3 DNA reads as TGCAGCGCCCGACAGGGAAGTAACTACGAGCAGTACTTC.

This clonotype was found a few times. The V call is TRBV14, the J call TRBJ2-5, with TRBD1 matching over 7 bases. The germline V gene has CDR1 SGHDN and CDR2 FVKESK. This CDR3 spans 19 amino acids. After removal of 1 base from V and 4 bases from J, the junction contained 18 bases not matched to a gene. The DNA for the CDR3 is TGTGCCAGCAGCCAAGCTTCCGACAGGGTCCGTCCATCACGAGAGACCCAGTACTTC. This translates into CASSQASDRVRPSRETQYF.

Here the CDR3 reads CASERTGVYEQYF. The CDR3 DNA is TGTGCCAGCGAGAGGACAGGGGTCTACGAGCAGTACTTC. V is TRBV28 and J is TRBJ2-7, with 9 nucleotides matching TRBD1. Germline lookup yields CDR1 MDHEN and CDR2 SYDVKM. V gave up 8 bases and J gave up 3 bases; unmatched junction bases: 5. CDR3 length: 13 amino acids.

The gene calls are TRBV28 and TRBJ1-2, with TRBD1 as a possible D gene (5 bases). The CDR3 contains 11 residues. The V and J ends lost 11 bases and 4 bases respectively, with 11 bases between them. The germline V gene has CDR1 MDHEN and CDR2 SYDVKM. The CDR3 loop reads CASGAIYGYTF. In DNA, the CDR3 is TGTGCCTCCGGGGCCATCTATGGCTACACCTTC.

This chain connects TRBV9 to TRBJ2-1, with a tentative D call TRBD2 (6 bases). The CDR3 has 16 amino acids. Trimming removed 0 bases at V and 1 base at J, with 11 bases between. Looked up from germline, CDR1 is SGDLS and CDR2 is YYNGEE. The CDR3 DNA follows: TGTGCCAGCAGCGTAGATGCGGGGAGATCCTACAATGAGCAGTTCTTC. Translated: CASSVDAGRSYNEQFF.

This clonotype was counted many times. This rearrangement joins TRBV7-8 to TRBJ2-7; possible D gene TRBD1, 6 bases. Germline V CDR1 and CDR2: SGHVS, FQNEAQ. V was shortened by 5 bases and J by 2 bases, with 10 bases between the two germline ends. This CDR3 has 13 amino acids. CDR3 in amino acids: CASSMTGTYEQYF. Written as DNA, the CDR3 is TGTGCCAGCAGCATGACAGGCACCTACGAGCAGTACTTC. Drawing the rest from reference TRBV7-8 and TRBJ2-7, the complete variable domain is GAGVSQSPRYKVAKRGQDVALRCDPISGHVSLFWYQQALGQGPEFLTYFQNEAQLDKSGLPSDRFFAERPEGSVSTLKIQRTQQEDSAVYLCASSMTGTYEQYFGPGTRLTVT.

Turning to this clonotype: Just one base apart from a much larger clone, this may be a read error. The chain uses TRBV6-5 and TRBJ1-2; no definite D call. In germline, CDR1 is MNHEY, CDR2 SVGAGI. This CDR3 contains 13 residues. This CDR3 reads CASNYSTERGYTF. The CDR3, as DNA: TGTGCCAGCAATTACTCTACGGAACGGGGCTACACCTTC.

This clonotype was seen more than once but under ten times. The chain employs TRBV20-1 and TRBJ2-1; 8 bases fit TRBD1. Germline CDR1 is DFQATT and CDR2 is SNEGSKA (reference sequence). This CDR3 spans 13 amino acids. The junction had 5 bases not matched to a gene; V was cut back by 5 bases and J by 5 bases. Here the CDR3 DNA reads TGCAGTGCTTGGTCGGACAGGGACAATGAGCAGTTCTTC. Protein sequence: CSAWSDRDNEQFF.

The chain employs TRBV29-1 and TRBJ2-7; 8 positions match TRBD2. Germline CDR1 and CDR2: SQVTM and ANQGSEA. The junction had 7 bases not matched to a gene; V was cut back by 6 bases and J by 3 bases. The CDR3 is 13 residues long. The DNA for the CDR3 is TGCAGCGTCGAGGGTAGCGGGGACTACGAGCAGTACTTC. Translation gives CSVEGSGDYEQYF.

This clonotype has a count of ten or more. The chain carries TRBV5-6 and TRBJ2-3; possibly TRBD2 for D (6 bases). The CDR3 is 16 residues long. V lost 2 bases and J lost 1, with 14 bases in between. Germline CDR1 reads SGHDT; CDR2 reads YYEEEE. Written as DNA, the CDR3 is TGTGCCAGCAGCTTTGCTTTCGGGGGTGGCACAGATACGCAGTATTTT. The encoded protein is CASSFAFGGGTDTQYF.

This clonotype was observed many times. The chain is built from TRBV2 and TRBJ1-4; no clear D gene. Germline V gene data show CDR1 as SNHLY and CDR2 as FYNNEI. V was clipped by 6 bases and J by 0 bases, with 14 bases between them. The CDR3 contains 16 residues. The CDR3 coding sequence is TGTGCCAGCAGGCCCCGTACTTCTGCAACTAATGAAAAACTGTTTTTT. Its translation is CASRPRTSATNEKLFF.

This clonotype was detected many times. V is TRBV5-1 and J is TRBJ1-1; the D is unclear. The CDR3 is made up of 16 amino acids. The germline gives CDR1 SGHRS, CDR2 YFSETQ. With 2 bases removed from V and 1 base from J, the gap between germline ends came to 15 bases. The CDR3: CASSLSRGVSNTEAFF. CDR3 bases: TGCGCCAGCAGCTTATCCCGGGGAGTATCGAACACTGAAGCTTTCTTT.

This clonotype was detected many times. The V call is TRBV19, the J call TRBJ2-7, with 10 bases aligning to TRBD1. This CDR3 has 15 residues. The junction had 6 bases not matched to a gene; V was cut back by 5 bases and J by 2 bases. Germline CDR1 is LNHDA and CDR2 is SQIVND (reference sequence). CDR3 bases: TGTGCCAGTAGTCGGACAGGGGGTTCTACCTACGAGCAGTACTTC. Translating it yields CASSRTGGSTYEQYF.

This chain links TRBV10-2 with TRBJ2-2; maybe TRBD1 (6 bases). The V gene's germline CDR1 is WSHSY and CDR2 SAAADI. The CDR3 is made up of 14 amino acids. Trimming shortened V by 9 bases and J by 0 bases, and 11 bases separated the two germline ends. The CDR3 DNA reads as TGCGCCAGTCAGGGGTTTGCGAACACCGGGGAGCTGTTTTTT. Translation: CASQGFANTGELFF.

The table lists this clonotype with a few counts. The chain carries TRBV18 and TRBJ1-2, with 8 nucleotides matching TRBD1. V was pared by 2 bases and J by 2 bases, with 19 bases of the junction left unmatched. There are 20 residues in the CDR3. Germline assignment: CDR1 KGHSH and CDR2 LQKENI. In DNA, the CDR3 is TGTGCCAGCTCACCATACAAGCCACGGGCCAGGGGGCTCGTAAACTATGGCTACACCTTC. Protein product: CASSPYKPRARGLVNYGYTF.

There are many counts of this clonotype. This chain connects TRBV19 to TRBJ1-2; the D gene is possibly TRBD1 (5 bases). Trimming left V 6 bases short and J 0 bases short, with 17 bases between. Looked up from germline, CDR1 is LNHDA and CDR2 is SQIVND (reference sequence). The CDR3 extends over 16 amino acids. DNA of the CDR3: TGTGCCAGTAGGGGACGGGTCTGGACCTCTAACTATGGCTACACCTTC. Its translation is CASRGRVWTSNYGYTF.

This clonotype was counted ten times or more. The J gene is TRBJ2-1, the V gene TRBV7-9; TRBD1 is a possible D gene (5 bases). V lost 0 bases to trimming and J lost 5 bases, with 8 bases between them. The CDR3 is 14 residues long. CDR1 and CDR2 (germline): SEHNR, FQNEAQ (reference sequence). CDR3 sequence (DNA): TGTGCCAGCAGCTTAGCAGGGGCCGACAATGAGCAGTTCTTC. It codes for CASSLAGADNEQFF.